The clone carrying this T cell receptor beta chain was counted a few times. The antigen is undetermined. These data belong to a study of molecular identifiers for immune sequencing clone quantification. Whole-study findings and limits: It was shown that clones above 20 RNA copies held over 98% of effector molecules, but under 1% in naive cells.

V lost 1 base to trimming and J lost 5 bases; unmatched junction nucleotides: 7. Germline V gene data show CDR1 as DFQATT and CDR2 as SNEGSKA (reference sequence). CDR3 length: 16 residues. TCRdb re-called the PCR reads with MiXCR, one entry per CDR3 protein. The sample lists some 100,000 distinct CDR3 sequences; roughly 38% were seen once. Input material: naive CD8+ T cells from blood, with Jurkat cell RNA spiked in. Subset here: FACS-sorted CD8+CD4-CCR7+CD45RA+ naive T cells. The chain recombines TRBV20-1 with TRBJ2-5; TRBD2 matches 13 bases. This clonotype originated in a human donor in good health. Some libraries in this study had Jurkat cell RNA spiked in. DNA of the CDR3: TGCAGTGCTAGAGTCTGGACTAGCGGGAGCGGTGAGACCCAGTACTTC. Protein product: CSARVWTSGSGETQYF.